The sequence of this TCR beta chain was determined in a study of regulatory and conventional T cells in breast cancer. In germline, CDR1 is LGHNA, CDR2 YSLEER. The CDR3 is 15 amino acids. V dropped 4 bases and J dropped 2 bases, with 13 bases sitting between them. This clonotype was seen more than once but under ten times. TCRdb re-called the PCR reads through MiXCR, storing one row per CDR3 protein. The sample has 9,500 to 13,000 distinct CDR3 sequences; just under 35% are singletons. The gene calls are TRBV4-3 and TRBJ2-3, with a weak D call TRBD2 (5 bases). This clonotype originated in a male donor in good health. The sequencing input was conventional T cells from blood. CDR3 sequence (DNA): TGCGCCAGCAGCCCCTTAGGAGCGGTCACAGATACGCAGTATTTT. Translating gives CASSPLGAVTDTQYF.